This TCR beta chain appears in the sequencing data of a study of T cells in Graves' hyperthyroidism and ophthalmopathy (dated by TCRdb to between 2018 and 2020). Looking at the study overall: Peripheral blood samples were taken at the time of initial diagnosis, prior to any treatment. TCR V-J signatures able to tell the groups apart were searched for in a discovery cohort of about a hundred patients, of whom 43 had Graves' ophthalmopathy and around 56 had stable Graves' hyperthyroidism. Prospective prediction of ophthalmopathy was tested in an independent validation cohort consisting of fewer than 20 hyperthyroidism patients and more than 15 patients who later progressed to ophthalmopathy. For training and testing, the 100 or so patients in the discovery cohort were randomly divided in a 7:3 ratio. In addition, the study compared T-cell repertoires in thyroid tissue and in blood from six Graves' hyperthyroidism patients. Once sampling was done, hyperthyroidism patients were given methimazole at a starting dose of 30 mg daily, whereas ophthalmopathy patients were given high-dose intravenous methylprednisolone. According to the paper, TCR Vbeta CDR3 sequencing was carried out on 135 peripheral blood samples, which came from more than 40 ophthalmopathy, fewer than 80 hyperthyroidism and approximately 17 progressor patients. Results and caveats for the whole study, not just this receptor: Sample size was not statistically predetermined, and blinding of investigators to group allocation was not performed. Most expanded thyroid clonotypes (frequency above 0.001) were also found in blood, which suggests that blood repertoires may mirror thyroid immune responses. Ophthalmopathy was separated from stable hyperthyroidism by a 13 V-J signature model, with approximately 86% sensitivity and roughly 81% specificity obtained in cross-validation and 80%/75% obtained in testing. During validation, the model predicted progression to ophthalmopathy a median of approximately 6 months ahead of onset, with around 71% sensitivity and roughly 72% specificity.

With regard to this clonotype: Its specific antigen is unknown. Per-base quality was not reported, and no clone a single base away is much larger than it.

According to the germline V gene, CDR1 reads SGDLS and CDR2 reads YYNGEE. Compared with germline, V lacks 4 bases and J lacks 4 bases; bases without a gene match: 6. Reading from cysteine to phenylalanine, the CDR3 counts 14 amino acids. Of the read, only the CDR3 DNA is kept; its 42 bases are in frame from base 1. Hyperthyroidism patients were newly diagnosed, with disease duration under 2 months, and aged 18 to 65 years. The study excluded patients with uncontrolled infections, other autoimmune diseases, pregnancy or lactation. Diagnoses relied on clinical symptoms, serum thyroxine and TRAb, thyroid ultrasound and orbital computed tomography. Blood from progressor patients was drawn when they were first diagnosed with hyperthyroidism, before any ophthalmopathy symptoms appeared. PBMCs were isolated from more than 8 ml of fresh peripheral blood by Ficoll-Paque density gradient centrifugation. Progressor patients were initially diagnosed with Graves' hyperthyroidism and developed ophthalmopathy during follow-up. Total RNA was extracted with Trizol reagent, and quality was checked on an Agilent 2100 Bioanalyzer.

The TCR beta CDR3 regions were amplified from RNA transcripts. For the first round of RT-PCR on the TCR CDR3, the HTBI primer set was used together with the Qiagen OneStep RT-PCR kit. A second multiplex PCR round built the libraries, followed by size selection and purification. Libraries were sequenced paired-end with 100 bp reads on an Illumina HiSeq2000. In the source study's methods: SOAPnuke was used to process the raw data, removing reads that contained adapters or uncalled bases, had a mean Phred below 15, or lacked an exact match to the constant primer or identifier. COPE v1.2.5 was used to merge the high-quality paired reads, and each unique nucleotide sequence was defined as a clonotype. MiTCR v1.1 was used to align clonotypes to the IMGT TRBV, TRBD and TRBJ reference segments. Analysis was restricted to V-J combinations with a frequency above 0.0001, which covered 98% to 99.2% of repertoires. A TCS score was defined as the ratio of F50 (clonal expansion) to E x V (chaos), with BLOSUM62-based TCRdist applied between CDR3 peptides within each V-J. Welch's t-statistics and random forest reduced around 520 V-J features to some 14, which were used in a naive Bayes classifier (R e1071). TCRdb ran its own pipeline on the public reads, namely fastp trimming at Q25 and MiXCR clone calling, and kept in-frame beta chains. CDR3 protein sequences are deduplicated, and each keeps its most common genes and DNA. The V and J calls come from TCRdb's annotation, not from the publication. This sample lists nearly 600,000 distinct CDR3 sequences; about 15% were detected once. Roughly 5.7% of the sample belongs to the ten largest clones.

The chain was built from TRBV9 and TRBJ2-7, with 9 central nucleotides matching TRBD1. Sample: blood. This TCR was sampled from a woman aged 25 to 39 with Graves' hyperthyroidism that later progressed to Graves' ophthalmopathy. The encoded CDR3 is CASSFRTGEYEQYF. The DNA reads TGTGCCAGCAGCTTCAGGACAGGGGAATACGAGCAGTACTTC.